The T cell receptor beta chain under discussion was sequenced for a study of cytomegalovirus exposure and HLA in healthy donors. Study-wide background: The approximately 100 million unique TCR beta sequences, from 150 million to 200 million T cells, were found by an earlier analysis. Falling in the Caucasian-associated ancestry cluster were less than 85% of around 370 genotyped donors.

This clone is a singleton in its sample. Its specificity is not known. Vbeta (60) and Jbeta (13) primers were used in the PCR. The protocol was immunoSEQ multiplex PCR, while the TCRdb copy is restricted to in-frame clones and leaves out a portion. The table lists 160,000 or so clones, 70% to 85% of them singletons. Findings of the study overall: An analysis that was carried out later associated 15,000 to 20,000 TCR beta sequences with HLA alleles at 0.05 false discovery rate. Earlier analysis yielded a pattern in which most TCR beta V segments were productive about 87% or about 30% of the time.

The CDR3 spans 15 residues. Germline CDR1 SGDLS, CDR2 YYNGEE. Trimming removed 0 bases from V and 0 bases from J, with 8 bases in between. This sequence originates from a woman between 45 and 60 years old in good health and CMV-seropositive. Sequencing was done on a sample of PBMCs. The J gene is TRBJ2-3, the V gene TRBV9; perhaps TRBD1 as D (6 bases). The CDR3 sequence: CASSVETGSTDTQYF. The CDR3 DNA is TGTGCCAGCAGCGTAGAGACAGGAAGCACAGATACGCAGTATTTT. Variable domain in full (rest from reference TRBV9 and TRBJ2-3): DSGVTQTPKHLITATGQRVTLRCSPRSGDLSVYWYQQSLDQGLQFLIQYYNGEERAKGNILERFSAQQFPDLHSELNLSSLELGDSALYFCASSVETGSTDTQYFGPGTRLTVL.